The clone carrying this T cell receptor (beta chain) has only a few counts. Its antigen remains unknown. CD45RO/CCR7/CD25/CD127/CD95/CD27 staining was used to isolate CD4+ naive, central memory, regulatory and stem cell-like memory cells by sorting. This sample is drawn from a study of beta chain features in type 1 diabetes. Looking at the study overall: Sorted cells, approximately 100,000,000 in number, were examined across all samples.

The CDR3 covers 14 residues. From germline, CDR1 is SEHNR and CDR2 FQNEAQ (reference sequence). V lost 1 base, J lost 7 bases, and 11 bases lay in between. Reverse transcribing all isolated RNA meant expressed TCRB transcripts were sequenced. Millions of reads were obtained on average from naive, central memory and regulatory T cell samples. Produced via immunoSEQ multiplex PCR; TCRdb's table is partial and in-frame only. The table lists about 270,000 clones, over 11% of them singletons. Regarding the study as a whole: There were fewer insertions and more deletions at the VDJ junctions of type 1 diabetes patients. TCRB CDR3s from Type 1 diabetes patients were moderately but significantly shorter in all four CD4+ subsets.

Source material: naive CD4+ T cells from blood. The origin of this receptor is a man aged 25 to 40 with type 1 diabetes. V gene TRBV7-9 combines with J gene TRBJ2-1; the D gene is possibly TRBD2 (6 bases). CDR3 region: CASSLVGGVNEQFF. The CDR3 DNA sequence: TGTGCCAGCAGCTTAGTGGGGGGAGTAAATGAGCAGTTCTTC. Full variable domain (rest looked up from reference TRBV7-9 and TRBJ2-1): DTGVSQNPRHKITKRGQNVTFRCDPISEHNRLYWYRQTLGQGPEFLTYFQNEAQLEKSRLLSDRFSAERPKGSFSTLEIQRTEQGDSAMYLCASSLVGGVNEQFFGPGTRLTVL.